This T cell receptor beta chain was captured by sequencing in a study of identical twins. TCRdb independently ran MiXCR on the 5' RACE reads; one entry per CDR3 protein. The table shows hundreds of thousands of distinct CDR3 sequences, with about 7.1% occurring only once. This clonotype has a count of ten or more. CDR3 length: 19 residues. After removal of 5 bases from V and 0 bases from J, the junction contained 14 bases not matched to a gene. This sample was shared with a second study, whose subject was yellow fever vaccine responses in identical twins.

The rearrangement links TRBV12-3 or TRBV12-4 to TRBJ1-4, with 8 positions matching TRBD1. Sequencing input: PBMCs. This TCR derives from a woman aged 18-29 years in good health. This CDR3 is CASSKRQGLVGPTNEKLFF. The CDR3 bases are TGTGCCAGCAGTAAGAGACAGGGGCTGGTAGGACCAACTAATGAAAAACTGTTTTTT.